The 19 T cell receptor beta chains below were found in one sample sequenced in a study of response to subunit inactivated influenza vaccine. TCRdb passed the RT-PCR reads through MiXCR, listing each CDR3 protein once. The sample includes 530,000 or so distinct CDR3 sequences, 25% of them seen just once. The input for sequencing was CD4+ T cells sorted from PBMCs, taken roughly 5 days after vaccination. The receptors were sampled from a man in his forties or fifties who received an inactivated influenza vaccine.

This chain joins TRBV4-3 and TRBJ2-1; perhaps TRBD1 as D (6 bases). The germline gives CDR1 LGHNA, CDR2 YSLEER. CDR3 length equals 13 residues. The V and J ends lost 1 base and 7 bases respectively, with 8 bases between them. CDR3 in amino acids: CASSQARGNEQFF. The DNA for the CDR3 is TGCGCCAGCAGCCAAGCTAGGGGGAATGAGCAGTTCTTC.

The CDR3 reads CASSPSTGATNEKLFF. The CDR3 nucleotides are TGTGCCAGCAGCCCGTCGACAGGAGCAACTAATGAAAAACTGTTTTTT. This chain uses TRBV9 with TRBJ1-4; possibly TRBD1 for D (6 bases). CDR1 is SGDLS and CDR2 is YYNGEE in the germline V gene. Deletions cut 4 bases from V and 0 bases from J, with 13 bases between. The CDR3 consists of 16 residues.

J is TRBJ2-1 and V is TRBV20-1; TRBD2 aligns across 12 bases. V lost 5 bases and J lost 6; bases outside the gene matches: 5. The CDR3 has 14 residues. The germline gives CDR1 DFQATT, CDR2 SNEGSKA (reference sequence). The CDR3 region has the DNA TGCAGTGCTTCCGGACTAGCGGGGACCAATGAGCAGTTCTTC. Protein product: CSASGLAGTNEQFF.

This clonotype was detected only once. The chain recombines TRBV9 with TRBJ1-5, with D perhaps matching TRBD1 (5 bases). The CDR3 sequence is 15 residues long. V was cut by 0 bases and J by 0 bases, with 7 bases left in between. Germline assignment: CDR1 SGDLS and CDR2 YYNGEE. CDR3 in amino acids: CASSVDGGSNQPQHF. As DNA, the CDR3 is TGTGCCAGCAGCGTAGATGGGGGTAGCAATCAGCCCCAGCATTTT.

CDR3 nucleotides: TGTGCCACCAGTGATCCAGGGGGCAGCTACGAGCAGTACTTC. This codes for CATSDPGGSYEQYF. The chain links TRBV24-1 to TRBJ2-7, with TRBD1 identical over 8 bases. The germline V gene encodes CDR1 KGHDR and CDR2 SFDVKD. The trim removed 3 bases at V and 3 bases at J, leaving 3 bases unmatched. The CDR3 consists of 14 residues.

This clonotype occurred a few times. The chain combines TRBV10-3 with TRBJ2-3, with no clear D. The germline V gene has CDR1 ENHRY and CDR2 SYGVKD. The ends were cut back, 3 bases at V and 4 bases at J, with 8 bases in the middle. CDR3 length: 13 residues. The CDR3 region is CAISDPAADTQYF. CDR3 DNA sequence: TGTGCCATCAGTGACCCCGCCGCAGATACGCAGTATTTT.

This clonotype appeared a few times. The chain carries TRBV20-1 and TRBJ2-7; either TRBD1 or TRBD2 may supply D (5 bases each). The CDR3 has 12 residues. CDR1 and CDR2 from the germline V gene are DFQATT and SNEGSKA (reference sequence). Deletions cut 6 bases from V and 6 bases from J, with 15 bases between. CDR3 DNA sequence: TGCAGTGCCCCCCGGGGCCCGTCCGAGCAGTACTTC. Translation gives CSAPRGPSEQYF.

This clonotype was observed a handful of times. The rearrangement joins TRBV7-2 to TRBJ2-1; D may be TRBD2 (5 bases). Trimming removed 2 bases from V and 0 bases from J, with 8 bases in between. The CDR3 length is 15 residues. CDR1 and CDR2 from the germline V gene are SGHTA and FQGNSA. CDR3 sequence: CASSLSRDSYNEQFF. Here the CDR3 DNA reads TGTGCCAGCAGCTTAAGCCGGGACTCCTACAATGAGCAGTTCTTC.

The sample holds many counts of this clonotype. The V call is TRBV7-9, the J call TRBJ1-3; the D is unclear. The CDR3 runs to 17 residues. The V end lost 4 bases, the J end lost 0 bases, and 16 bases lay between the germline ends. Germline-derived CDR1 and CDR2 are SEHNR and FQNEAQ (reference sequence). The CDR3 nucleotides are TGTGCCAGCAGCTCCCCGACGGCGGACGACTCTGGAAACACCATATATTTT. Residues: CASSSPTADDSGNTIYF. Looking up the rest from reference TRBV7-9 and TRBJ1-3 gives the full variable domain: DTGVSQNPRHKITKRGQNVTFRCDPISEHNRLYWYRQTLGQGPEFLTYFQNEAQLEKSRLLSDRFSAERPKGSFSTLEIQRTEQGDSAMYLCASSSPTADDSGNTIYFGEGSWLTVV.

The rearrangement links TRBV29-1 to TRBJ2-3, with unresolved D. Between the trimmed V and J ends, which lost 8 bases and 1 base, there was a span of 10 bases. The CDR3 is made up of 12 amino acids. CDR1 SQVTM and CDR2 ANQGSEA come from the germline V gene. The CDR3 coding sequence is TGCAGCTATCACCAGGGCACAGATACGCAGTATTTT. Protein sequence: CSYHQGTDTQYF.

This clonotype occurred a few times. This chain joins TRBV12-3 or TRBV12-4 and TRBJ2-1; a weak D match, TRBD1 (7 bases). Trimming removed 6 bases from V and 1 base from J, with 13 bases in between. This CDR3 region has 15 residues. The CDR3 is CASRVTGTSYNEQFF. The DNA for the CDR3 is TGTGCCAGCAGGGTGACAGGGACTTCCTACAATGAGCAGTTCTTC.

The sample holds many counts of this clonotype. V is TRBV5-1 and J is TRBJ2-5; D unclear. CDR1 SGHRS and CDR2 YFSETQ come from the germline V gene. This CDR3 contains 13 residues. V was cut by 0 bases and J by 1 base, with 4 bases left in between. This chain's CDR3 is CASSLEGQETQYF. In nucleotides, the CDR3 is TGCGCCAGCAGCTTGGAAGGCCAAGAGACCCAGTACTTC.

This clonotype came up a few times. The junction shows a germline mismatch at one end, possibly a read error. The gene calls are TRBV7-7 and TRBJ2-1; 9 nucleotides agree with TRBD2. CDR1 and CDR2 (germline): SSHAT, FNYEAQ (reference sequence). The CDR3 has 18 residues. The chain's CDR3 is CASSLAFSGGHPNNEQFF. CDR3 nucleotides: TGTGCTAGCAGCTTAGCTTTTAGCGGGGGCCACCCTAACAATGAGCAGTTCTTC.

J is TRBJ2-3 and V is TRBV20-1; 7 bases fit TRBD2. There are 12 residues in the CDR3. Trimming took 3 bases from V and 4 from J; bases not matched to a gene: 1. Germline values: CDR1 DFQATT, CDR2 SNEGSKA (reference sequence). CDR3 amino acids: CSARGRADTQYF. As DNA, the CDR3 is TGCAGTGCTAGGGGGAGGGCAGATACGCAGTATTTT.

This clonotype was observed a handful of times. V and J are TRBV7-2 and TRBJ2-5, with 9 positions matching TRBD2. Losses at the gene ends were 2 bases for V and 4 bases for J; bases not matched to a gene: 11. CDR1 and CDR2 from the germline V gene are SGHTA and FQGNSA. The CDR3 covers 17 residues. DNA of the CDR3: TGTGCCAGCAGCTTATGGCGGGGGGGCCGAATTTCAGAGACCCAGTACTTC. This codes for CASSLWRGGRISETQYF.

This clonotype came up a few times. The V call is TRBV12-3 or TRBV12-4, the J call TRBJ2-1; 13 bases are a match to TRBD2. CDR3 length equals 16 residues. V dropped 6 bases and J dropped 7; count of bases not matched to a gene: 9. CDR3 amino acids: CASSEVLAGGRNEQFF. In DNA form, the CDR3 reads TGTGCCAGCAGCGAGGTACTAGCGGGAGGGAGGAATGAGCAGTTCTTC.

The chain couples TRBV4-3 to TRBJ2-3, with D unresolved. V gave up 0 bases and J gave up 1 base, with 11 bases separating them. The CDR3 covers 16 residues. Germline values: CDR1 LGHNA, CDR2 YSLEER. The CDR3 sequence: CASSQERSAGTDTQYF. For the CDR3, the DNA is TGCGCCAGCAGCCAAGAGAGGTCCGCAGGCACAGATACGCAGTATTTT.

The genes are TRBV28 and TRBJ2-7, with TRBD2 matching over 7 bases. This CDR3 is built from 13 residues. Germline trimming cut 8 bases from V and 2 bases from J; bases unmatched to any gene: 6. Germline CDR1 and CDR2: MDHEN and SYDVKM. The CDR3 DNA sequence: TGTGCCAGCCGGTGGGGAGGGGCCTACGAGCAGTACTTC. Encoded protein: CASRWGGAYEQYF.

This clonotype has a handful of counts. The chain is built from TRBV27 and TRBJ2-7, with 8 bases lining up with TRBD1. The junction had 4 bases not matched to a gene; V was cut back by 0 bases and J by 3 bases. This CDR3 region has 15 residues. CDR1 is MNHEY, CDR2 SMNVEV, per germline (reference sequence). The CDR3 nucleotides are TGTGCCAGCAGTTTATCCTGGACAGGGAACTACGAGCAGTACTTC. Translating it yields CASSLSWTGNYEQYF.